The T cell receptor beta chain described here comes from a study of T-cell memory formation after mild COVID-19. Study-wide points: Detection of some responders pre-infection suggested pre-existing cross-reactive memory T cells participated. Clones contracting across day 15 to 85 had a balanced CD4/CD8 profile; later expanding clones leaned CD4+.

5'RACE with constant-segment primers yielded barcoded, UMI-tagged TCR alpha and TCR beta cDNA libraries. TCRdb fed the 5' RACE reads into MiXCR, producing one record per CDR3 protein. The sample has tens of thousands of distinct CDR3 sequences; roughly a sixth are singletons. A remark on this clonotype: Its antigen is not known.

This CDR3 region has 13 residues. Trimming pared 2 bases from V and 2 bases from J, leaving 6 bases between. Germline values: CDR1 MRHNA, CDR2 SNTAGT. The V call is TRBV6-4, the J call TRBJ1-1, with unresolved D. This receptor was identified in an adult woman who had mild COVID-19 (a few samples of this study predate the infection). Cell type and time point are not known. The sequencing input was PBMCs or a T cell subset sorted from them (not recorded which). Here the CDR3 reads CASSDGSNTEAFF. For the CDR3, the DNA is TGTGCCAGCAGTGACGGGAGTAACACTGAAGCTTTCTTT.